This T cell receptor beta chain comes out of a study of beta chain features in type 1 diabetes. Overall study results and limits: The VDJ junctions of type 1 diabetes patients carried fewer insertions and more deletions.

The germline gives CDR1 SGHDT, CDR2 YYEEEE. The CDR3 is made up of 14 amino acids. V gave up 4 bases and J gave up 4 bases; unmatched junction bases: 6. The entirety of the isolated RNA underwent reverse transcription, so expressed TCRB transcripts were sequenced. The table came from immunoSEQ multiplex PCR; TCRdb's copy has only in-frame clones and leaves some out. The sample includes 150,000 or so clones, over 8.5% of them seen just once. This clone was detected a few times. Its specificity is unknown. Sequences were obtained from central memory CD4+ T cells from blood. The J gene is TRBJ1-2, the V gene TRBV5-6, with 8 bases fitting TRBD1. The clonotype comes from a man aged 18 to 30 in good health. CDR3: CASSGGQGLYGYTF. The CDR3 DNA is TGTGCCAGCAGCGGAGGACAGGGTCTCTATGGCTACACCTTC. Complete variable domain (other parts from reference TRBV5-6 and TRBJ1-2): DAGVTQSPTHLIKTRGQQVTLRCSPKSGHDTVSWYQQALGQGPQFIFQYYEEEERQRGNFPDRFSGHQFPNYSSELNVNALLLGDSALYLCASSGGQGLYGYTFGSGTRLTVV.